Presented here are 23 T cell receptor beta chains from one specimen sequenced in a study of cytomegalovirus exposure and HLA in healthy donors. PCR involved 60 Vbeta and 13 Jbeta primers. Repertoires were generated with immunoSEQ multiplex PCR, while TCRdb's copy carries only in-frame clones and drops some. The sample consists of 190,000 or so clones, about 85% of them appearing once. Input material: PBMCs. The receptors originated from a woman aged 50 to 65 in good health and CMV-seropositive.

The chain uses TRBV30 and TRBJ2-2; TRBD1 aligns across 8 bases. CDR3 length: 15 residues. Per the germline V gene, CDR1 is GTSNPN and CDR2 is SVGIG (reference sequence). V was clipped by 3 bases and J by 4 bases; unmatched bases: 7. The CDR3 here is CAWSPGTGGTGELFF. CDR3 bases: TGTGCCTGGAGCCCCGGGACAGGAGGCACCGGGGAGCTGTTTTTT.

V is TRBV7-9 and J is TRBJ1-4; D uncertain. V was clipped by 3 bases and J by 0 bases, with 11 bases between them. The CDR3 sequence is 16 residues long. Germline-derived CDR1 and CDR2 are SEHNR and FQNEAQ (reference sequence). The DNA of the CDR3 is TGTGCCAGCAGCTTTTTTGACTTCGCAACTAATGAAAAACTGTTTTTT. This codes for CASSFFDFATNEKLFF.

The CDR3 coding sequence is TGTGCCAGCAGTGAATACACAGGTTACATGAACACTGAAGCTTTCTTT. It encodes CASSEYTGYMNTEAFF. The genes are TRBV6-1 and TRBJ1-1, with a possible D match to TRBD1 (5 bases). The CDR3 sequence is 16 residues long. V lost 2 bases to trimming and J lost 0 bases, with 13 bases between them. In germline, CDR1 is MNHNS, CDR2 SASEGT.

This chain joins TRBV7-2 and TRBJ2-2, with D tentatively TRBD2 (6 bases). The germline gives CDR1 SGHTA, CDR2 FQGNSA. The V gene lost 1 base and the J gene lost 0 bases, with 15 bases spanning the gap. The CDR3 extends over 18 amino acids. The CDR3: CASSLGGVGWPNTGELFF. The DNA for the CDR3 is TGTGCCAGCAGCTTAGGGGGGGTGGGGTGGCCGAACACCGGGGAGCTGTTTTTT.

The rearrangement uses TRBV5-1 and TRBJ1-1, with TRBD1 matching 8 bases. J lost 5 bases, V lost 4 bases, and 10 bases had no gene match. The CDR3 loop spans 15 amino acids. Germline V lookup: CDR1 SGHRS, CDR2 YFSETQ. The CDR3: CASSVYRGDRTEAFF. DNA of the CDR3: TGCGCCAGCAGCGTATACAGGGGGGACCGGACTGAAGCTTTCTTT.

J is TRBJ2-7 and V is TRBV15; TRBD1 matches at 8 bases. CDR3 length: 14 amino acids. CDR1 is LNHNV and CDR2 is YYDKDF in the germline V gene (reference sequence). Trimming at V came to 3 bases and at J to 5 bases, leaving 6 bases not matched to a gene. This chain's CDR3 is CATSSAGGQDEQYF. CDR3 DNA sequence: TGTGCCACCAGCAGCGCAGGGGGCCAGGACGAGCAGTACTTC.

CDR3: CASKGNGGEETQYF. CDR3 in DNA: TGTGCCAGTAAAGGAAACGGGGGGGAAGAGACCCAGTACTTC. The chain uses TRBV19 and TRBJ2-5, with 8 bases that match TRBD2. The CDR3 is 14 amino acids. Germline loops: CDR1 LNHDA, CDR2 SQIVND (reference sequence). Unmatched junction bases numbered 7, after V lost 7 bases and J lost 3 bases.

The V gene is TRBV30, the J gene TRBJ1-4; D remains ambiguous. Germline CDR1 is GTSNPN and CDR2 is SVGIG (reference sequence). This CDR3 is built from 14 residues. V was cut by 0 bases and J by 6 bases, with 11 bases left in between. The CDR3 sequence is CAWSVGQADEKLFF. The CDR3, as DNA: TGTGCCTGGAGTGTTGGGCAAGCGGATGAAAAACTGTTTTTT.

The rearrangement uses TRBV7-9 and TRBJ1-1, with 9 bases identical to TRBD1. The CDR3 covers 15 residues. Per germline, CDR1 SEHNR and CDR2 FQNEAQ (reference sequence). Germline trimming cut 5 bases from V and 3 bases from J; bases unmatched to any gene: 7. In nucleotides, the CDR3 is TGTGCCAGCAGCACCCGGACAGGGGAGGACACTGAAGCTTTCTTT. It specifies CASSTRTGEDTEAFF.

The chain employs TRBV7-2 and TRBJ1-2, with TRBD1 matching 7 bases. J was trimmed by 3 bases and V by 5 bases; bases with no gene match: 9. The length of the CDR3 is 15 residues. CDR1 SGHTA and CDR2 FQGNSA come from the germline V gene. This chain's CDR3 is CASSVRRGTDYGYTF. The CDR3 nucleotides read TGTGCCAGCAGCGTCCGCAGGGGGACCGACTATGGCTACACCTTC.

CDR3 residues: CASSGGQNYGYTF. The CDR3 DNA is TGCGCCAGCAGTGGAGGACAGAACTATGGCTACACCTTC. V gene TRBV10-2 combines with J gene TRBJ1-2; D is possibly TRBD1 (6 bases). The V gene's germline CDR1 is WSHSY and CDR2 SAAADI. Trimming left V 4 bases short and J 2 bases short, with 8 bases between. CDR3 size: 13 residues.

The CDR3 loop is CASSQDPVFEAFF. For the CDR3, the DNA is TGTGCCAGCAGCCAAGATCCGGTATTCGAAGCTTTCTTT. This chain uses TRBV7-9 with TRBJ1-1; no reliable D call. V lost 5 bases and J lost 8, with 15 bases in between. From germline, CDR1 is SEHNR and CDR2 FQNEAQ (reference sequence). The length of the CDR3 is 13 residues. Together with reference TRBV7-9 and TRBJ1-1, the CDR3 gives the full variable domain: DTGVSQNPRHKITKRGQNVTFRCDPISEHNRLYWYRQTLGQGPEFLTYFQNEAQLEKSRLLSDRFSAERPKGSFSTLEIQRTEQGDSAMYLCASSQDPVFEAFFGQGTRLTVV.

CDR3: CASSFRGHPTRNYGYTF. Here the CDR3 DNA reads TGTGCCAGCAGTTTCCGGGGACACCCTACCCGCAACTATGGCTACACCTTC. The V and J genes are TRBV27 and TRBJ1-2; D is possibly TRBD1 (6 bases). Germline-derived CDR1 and CDR2 are MNHEY and SMNVEV (reference sequence). The length of the CDR3 is 17 residues. V was shortened by 3 bases and J by 2 bases, with 19 bases between the two germline ends.

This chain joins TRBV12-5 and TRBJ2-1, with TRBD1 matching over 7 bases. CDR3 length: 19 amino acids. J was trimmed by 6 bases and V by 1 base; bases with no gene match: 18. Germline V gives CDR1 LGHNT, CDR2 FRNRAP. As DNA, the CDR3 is TGTGCTAGTGGTTTGGGGGGATTTCTCTACGGGACAGAAGGCAATGAGCAGTTCTTC. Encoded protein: CASGLGGFLYGTEGNEQFF.

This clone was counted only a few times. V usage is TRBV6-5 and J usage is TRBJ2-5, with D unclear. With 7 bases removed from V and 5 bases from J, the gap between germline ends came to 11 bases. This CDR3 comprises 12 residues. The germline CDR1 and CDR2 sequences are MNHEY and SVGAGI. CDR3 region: CASIGVGETQYF. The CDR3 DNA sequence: TGTGCCAGCATCGGTGTCGGGGAGACCCAGTACTTC.

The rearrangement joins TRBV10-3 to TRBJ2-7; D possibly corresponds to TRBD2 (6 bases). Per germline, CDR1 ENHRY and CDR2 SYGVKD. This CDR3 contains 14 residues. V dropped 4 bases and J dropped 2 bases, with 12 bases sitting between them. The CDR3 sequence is CAISARTGAYEQYF. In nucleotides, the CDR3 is TGTGCCATCAGTGCCCGTACGGGGGCCTACGAGCAGTACTTC.

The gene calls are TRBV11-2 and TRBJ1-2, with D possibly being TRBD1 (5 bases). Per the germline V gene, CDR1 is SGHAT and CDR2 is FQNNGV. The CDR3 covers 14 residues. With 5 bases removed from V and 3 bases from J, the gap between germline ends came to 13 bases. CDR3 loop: CASSQSGGDYGYTF. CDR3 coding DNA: TGTGCCAGCAGCCAAAGCGGGGGTGACTATGGCTACACCTTC.

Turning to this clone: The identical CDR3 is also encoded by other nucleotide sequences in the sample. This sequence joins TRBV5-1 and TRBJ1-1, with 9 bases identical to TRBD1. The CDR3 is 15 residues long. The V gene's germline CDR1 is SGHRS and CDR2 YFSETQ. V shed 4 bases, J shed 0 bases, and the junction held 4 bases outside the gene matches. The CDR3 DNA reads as TGCGCCAGCAGCACGGGGACAGGGATGAACACTGAAGCTTTCTTT. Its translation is CASSTGTGMNTEAFF.

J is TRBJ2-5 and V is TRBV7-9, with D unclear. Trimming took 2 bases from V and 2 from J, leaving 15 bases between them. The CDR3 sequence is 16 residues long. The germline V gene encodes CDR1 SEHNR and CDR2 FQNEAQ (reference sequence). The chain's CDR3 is CASSLFLGGQQETQYF. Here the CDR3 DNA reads TGTGCCAGCAGCTTATTTCTCGGCGGTCAGCAAGAGACCCAGTACTTC.

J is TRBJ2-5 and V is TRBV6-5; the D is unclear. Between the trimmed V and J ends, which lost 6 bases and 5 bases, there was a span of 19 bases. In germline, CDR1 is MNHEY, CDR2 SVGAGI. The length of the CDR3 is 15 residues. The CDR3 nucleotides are TGTGCCAGCAGGCCTAGGTACGTGGAGTCGGAGACCCAGTACTTC. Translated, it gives CASRPRYVESETQYF.

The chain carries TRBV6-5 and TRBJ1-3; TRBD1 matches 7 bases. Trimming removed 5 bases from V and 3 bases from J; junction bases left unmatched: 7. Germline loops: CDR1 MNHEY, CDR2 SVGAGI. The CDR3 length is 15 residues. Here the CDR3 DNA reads TGTGCCAGCAGTCGCACGACAGGGATTGGAAACACCATATATTTT. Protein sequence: CASSRTTGIGNTIYF.

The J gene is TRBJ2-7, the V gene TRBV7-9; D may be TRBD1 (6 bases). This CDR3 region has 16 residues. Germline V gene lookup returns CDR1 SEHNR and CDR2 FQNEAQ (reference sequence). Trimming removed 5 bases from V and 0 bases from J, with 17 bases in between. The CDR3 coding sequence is TGTGCCAGCAGCCCGGGGTTAAGGACAGTCTCCTACGAGCAGTACTTC. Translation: CASSPGLRTVSYEQYF.

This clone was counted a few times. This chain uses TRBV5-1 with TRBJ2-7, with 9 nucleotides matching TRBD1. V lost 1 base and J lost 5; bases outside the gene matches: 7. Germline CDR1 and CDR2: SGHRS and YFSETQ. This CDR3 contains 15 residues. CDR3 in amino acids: CASSLRGQGRDEQYF. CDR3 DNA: TGCGCCAGCAGCTTGAGGGGACAGGGCAGGGACGAGCAGTACTTC. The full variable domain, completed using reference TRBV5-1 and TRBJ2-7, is KAGVTQTPRYLIKTRGQQVTLSCSPISGHRSVSWYQQTPGQGLQFLFEYFSETQRNKGNFPGRFSGRQFSNSRSEMNVSTLELGDSALYLCASSLRGQGRDEQYFGPGTRLTVT.